This T cell receptor beta chain was profiled in a study of cytomegalovirus exposure and HLA in healthy donors. Study-level background: The approximately 120 validation repertoires were reported in a later analysis to have been generated on the same platform as the roughly 700 first-cohort repertoires.

Trimming took off 5 bases at V and 4 bases at J, with 27 bases between the two ends. The CDR3 is made up of 19 amino acids. Germline-derived CDR1 and CDR2 are MGHRA and YSYEKL. Study-level points and caveats: The study put around 180 TCR beta chains on its list as cytomegalovirus-associated. High specificity and sensitivity for cytomegalovirus status were reported for the classifier.

Worth noting for this clone: What it recognizes is unknown.

The repertoire was sequenced with immunoSEQ multiplex PCR; TCRdb's copy has only in-frame clones and lacks some. The profile covers roughly 300,000 clones, with around 86% appearing a single time and 0.84% taken by the ten largest. V and J are TRBV4-1 and TRBJ1-5; tentatively, D is TRBD1 (6 bases). This clonotype was sampled from a woman aged 18-30 years in good health and CMV-seronegative. Sample: PBMCs. CDR3: CASSDGRGSWGRKNQPQHF. The CDR3 DNA follows: TGCGCCAGCAGCGACGGAAGAGGGTCTTGGGGGCGGAAGAATCAGCCCCAGCATTTT.